Presented here are 21 T cell receptor beta chains from one specimen sequenced in a study of cytomegalovirus exposure and HLA in healthy donors. It was with 60 Vbeta and 13 Jbeta primers that the PCR ran. Only in-frame clones appear in the TCRdb table, and some are missing; sequencing was by immunoSEQ multiplex PCR. The sample includes roughly 120,000 clones, about three quarters of them seen just once. The specimen sequenced was PBMCs. The receptors shown here come from a human donor in good health.

The CDR3 reads CASMEAPGGTPLHF. The DNA for the CDR3 is TGTGCCAGCATGGAGGCGCCTGGAGGAACACCCCTCCACTTT. The chain combines TRBV27 with TRBJ1-6, with D unclear. Trimming took off 7 bases at V and 11 bases at J, with 18 bases between the two ends. The CDR3 covers 14 residues. Germline CDR1 reads MNHEY; CDR2 reads SMNVEV (reference sequence).

The chain is built from TRBV7-9 and TRBJ1-2; D perhaps matches TRBD1 (6 bases). CDR1 is SEHNR, CDR2 FQNEAQ, per germline (reference sequence). V dropped 3 bases and J dropped 6 bases, with 20 bases sitting between them. This CDR3 contains 16 residues. CDR3 sequence reads: CASSFLPPGTTDGYTF. The CDR3 DNA sequence: TGTGCCAGCAGCTTTTTGCCCCCAGGGACAACCGATGGCTACACCTTC.

The rearrangement uses TRBV6-6 and TRBJ1-1, with 7 positions matching TRBD1. The CDR3 has 14 amino acids. V lost 6 bases to trimming and J lost 5 bases; unmatched junction nucleotides: 9. The germline V gene has CDR1 MNHNY and CDR2 SVGAGI (reference sequence). The CDR3 DNA reads as TGTGCCAGCAGCGTAACAGGGGTAATGACTGAAGCTTTCTTT. Protein: CASSVTGVMTEAFF.

This clone was counted a single time. The genes are TRBV2 and TRBJ2-3; 11 nucleotides agree with TRBD2. Germline CDR1 reads SNHLY; CDR2 reads FYNNEI. CDR3 length equals 16 residues. J was trimmed by 1 base and V by 9 bases; bases with no gene match: 9. The CDR3 sequence is CARELSGGVRTDTQYF. CDR3 in DNA: TGTGCCAGAGAGCTTAGCGGGGGGGTCCGCACAGATACGCAGTATTTT.

This rearrangement joins TRBV7-9 to TRBJ1-6; TRBD1 might be the D (6 bases). Germline values: CDR1 SEHNR, CDR2 FQNEAQ (reference sequence). The CDR3 is 14 residues long. V dropped 6 bases and J dropped 8 bases, with 14 bases sitting between them. The DNA for the CDR3 is TGTGCCAGCAGTCTCAGGGGTAACGATTCACCCCTCCACTTT. Translating it yields CASSLRGNDSPLHF.

In nucleotides, the CDR3 is TGTGCCAGCAGCCCCCAAGGAGGCATAGTGAATTCACCCCTCCACTTT. Translated, it gives CASSPQGGIVNSPLHF. V and J are TRBV9 and TRBJ1-6; no firm D call. The V gene lost 4 bases and the J gene lost 7 bases, with 18 bases spanning the gap. The CDR3 runs 16 residues. Germline CDR1 is SGDLS and CDR2 is YYNGEE. Variable domain in full (rest from reference TRBV9 and TRBJ1-6): DSGVTQTPKHLITATGQRVTLRCSPRSGDLSVYWYQQSLDQGLQFLIQYYNGEERAKGNILERFSAQQFPDLHSELNLSSLELGDSALYFCASSPQGGIVNSPLHFGNGTRLTVT.

The CDR3: CASSLRRGAYTGELFF. Here the CDR3 DNA reads TGTGCCAGCAGCTTGAGGCGGGGGGCTTACACCGGGGAGCTGTTTTTT. The chain joins TRBV5-5 to TRBJ2-2; 8 bases match TRBD2. Trimming at V came to 1 base and at J to 3 bases, leaving 5 bases not matched to a gene. The CDR3 consists of 16 residues. Germline V gene lookup returns CDR1 SGHKS and CDR2 YYEKEE (reference sequence).

The rearrangement uses TRBV7-9 and TRBJ1-5; D gene ambiguous. The V end was cut by 3 bases, the J end by 3 bases, with 9 bases between. CDR3 length: 14 amino acids. CDR1 is SEHNR, CDR2 FQNEAQ, per germline (reference sequence). The CDR3 sequence is CASSFQDYNQPQHF. CDR3 bases: TGTGCCAGCAGCTTCCAGGACTACAATCAGCCCCAGCATTTT.

The chain uses TRBV4-2 and TRBJ2-7; the D gene is possibly TRBD1 (6 bases). Trimming removed 5 bases at V and 4 bases at J, with 15 bases between. Germline values: CDR1 LGHNA, CDR2 YNFKEQ. The CDR3 totals 14 residues. The CDR3 loop reads CASSWTGQEYEQYF. In DNA, the CDR3 is TGTGCCAGCAGCTGGACGGGACAAGAATACGAGCAGTACTTC.

The table lists this clone with a count of one. The genes are TRBV9 and TRBJ2-3; 14 nucleotides agree with TRBD2. Germline V gene lookup returns CDR1 SGDLS and CDR2 YYNGEE. J gave up 5 bases and V 0 bases, and 11 bases lay outside the gene matches. This CDR3 comprises 19 residues. The CDR3 DNA sequence: TGTGCCAGCAGCGTAGGAATTTGGACTAGCGGGGGGAAAGTAGATACGCAGTATTTT. Amino acids: CASSVGIWTSGGKVDTQYF.

The chain joins TRBV7-2 to TRBJ1-2; tentatively, D is TRBD1 (6 bases). Per the germline V gene, CDR1 is SGHTA and CDR2 is FQGNSA. Deletions cut 7 bases from V and 7 bases from J, with 16 bases between. There are 13 residues in the CDR3. The CDR3 DNA reads TGTGCCAGCACCTCTATACAGGGTGGTGGCTACACCTTC. This codes for CASTSIQGGGYTF.

This chain's CDR3 is CASSERGITYNEQFF. DNA for the CDR3: TGTGCCAGCAGTGAGCGGGGGATCACCTACAATGAGCAGTTCTTC. The J gene is TRBJ2-1, the V gene TRBV2, with 7 positions matching TRBD2. Unmatched junction bases numbered 4, after V lost 3 bases and J lost 2 bases. The CDR3 is 15 residues long. Germline values: CDR1 SNHLY, CDR2 FYNNEI. The variable domain in full, completed from reference TRBV2 and TRBJ2-1, reads EPEVTQTPSHQVTQMGQEVILRCVPISNHLYFYWYRQILGQKVEFLVSFYNNEISEKSEIFDDQFSVERPDGSNFTLKIRSTKLEDSAMYFCASSERGITYNEQFFGPGTRLTVL.

This clone came up once. The chain combines TRBV21-1 with TRBJ1-6. TRBV21-1 is reported as a pseudogene. CDR3 length equals 15 residues. CDR3 protein: CAWREESSYNSPLHF. CDR3 coding DNA: TGTGCCTGGAGGGAGGAGAGCTCCTATAATTCACCCCTCCACTTT.

The V gene is TRBV7-9, the J gene TRBJ2-1; no clear D. Germline V CDR1 and CDR2: SEHNR, FQNEAQ (reference sequence). This CDR3 spans 16 amino acids. Deletions cut 5 bases from V and 0 bases from J, with 14 bases between. CDR3 amino acids: CASSTLYSSSYNEQFF. Written as DNA, the CDR3 is TGTGCCAGCAGCACCCTCTATAGTTCCTCCTACAATGAGCAGTTCTTC. Complete variable domain (other parts from reference TRBV7-9 and TRBJ2-1): DTGVSQNPRHKITKRGQNVTFRCDPISEHNRLYWYRQTLGQGPEFLTYFQNEAQLEKSRLLSDRFSAERPKGSFSTLEIQRTEQGDSAMYLCASSTLYSSSYNEQFFGPGTRLTVL.

This chain joins TRBV5-1 and TRBJ2-3, with D possibly matching TRBD2 (6 bases). Germline values: CDR1 SGHRS, CDR2 YFSETQ. The CDR3 sequence is 15 residues long. V lost 5 bases to trimming and J lost 0 bases, with 13 bases between them. CDR3 nucleotides: TGCGCCAGCAGTCTGGGAGGTGCTAGCACAGATACGCAGTATTTT. Translated, it gives CASSLGGASTDTQYF.

This rearrangement joins TRBV7-2 to TRBJ1-1; the D gene is possibly TRBD1 (5 bases). Germline V gives CDR1 SGHTA, CDR2 FQGNSA. CDR3 size: 15 residues. V was shortened by 1 base and J by 4 bases, with 13 bases between the two germline ends. The CDR3 region is CASSLVLGGRTEAFF. The CDR3 bases are TGTGCCAGCAGCTTAGTGCTGGGGGGTCGCACTGAAGCTTTCTTT.

Note on this clone: A read error may produce the germline difference seen at one junction end. This sequence joins TRBV4-1 and TRBJ1-1, with 7 positions matching TRBD1. CDR3 length equals 13 residues. Germline CDR1 reads MGHRA; CDR2 reads YSYEKL. The CDR3 loop reads CASNQDRQTVAFF. The CDR3 DNA reads TGTGCCAGCAACCAGGACAGGCAGACTGTAGCTTTCTTT.

This chain joins TRBV28 and TRBJ2-1, with D possibly being TRBD1 (7 bases). Deletions cut 4 bases from V and 4 bases from J, with 20 bases between. The CDR3 has 17 residues. Germline V gene sequence: CDR1 MDHEN, CDR2 SYDVKM. Here the CDR3 DNA reads TGTGCCAGCAGTTCGGCCGCCGAGGGGGCGGGGTACAATGAGCAGTTCTTC. Amino acids: CASSSAAEGAGYNEQFF.

This clone came up a few times. Mismatch with germline at one junction end may stem from a read error. The gene calls are TRBV9 and TRBJ1-2, with 9 nucleotides matching TRBD1. The CDR3 is 13 amino acids. In germline, CDR1 is SGDLS, CDR2 YYNGEE. The CDR3 loop is CASSAPGQGPSGF. CDR3 nucleotide sequence: TGTGCCAGCAGCGCCCCGGGACAGGGCCCATCGGGCTTC. Full variable domain (missing parts from reference TRBV9 and TRBJ1-2): DSGVTQTPKHLITATGQRVTLRCSPRSGDLSVYWYQQSLDQGLQFLIQYYNGEERAKGNILERFSAQQFPDLHSELNLSSLELGDSALYFCASSAPGQGPSGFGSGTRLTVV.

J is TRBJ2-7 and V is TRBV9; no definite D call. CDR1 and CDR2 (germline): SGDLS, YYNGEE. The CDR3 is made up of 14 amino acids. Trimming shortened V by 0 bases and J by 0 bases, and 7 bases separated the two germline ends. The CDR3 reads CASSVAVGSYEQYF. The CDR3 DNA follows: TGTGCCAGCAGCGTAGCGGTCGGCTCCTACGAGCAGTACTTC.

The chain employs TRBV13 and TRBJ1-1; D is possibly TRBD1 (6 bases). Germline CDR1 is PRHDT and CDR2 is FYEKMQ (reference sequence). V was cut by 6 bases and J by 2 bases, with 13 bases left in between. The CDR3 totals 14 residues. The DNA of the CDR3 is TGTGCCAGCAGACCCGGACAGTATAACACTGAAGCTTTCTTT. Translation: CASRPGQYNTEAFF.